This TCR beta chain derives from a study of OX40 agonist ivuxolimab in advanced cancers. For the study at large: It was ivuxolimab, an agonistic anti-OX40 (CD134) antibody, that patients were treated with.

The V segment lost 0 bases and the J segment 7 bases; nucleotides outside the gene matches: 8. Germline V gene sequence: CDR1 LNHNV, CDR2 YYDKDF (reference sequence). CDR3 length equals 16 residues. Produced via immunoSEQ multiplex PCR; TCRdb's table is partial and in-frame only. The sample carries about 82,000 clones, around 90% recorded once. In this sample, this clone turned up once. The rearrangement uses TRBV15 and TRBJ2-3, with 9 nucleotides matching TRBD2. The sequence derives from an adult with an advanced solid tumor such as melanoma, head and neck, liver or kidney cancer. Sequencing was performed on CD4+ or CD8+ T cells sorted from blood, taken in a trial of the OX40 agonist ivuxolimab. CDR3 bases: TGTGCCACCAGCAGAGACCTGGCGGGAGGGAGATATACGCAGTATTTT. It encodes CATSRDLAGGRYTQYF. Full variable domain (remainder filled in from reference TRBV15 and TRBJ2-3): DAMVIQNPRYQVTQFGKPVTLSCSQTLNHNVMYWYQQKSSQAPKLLFHYYDKDFNNEADTPDNFQSRRPNTSFCFLDIRSPGLGDTAMYLCATSRDLAGGRYTQYFGPGTRLTVL.